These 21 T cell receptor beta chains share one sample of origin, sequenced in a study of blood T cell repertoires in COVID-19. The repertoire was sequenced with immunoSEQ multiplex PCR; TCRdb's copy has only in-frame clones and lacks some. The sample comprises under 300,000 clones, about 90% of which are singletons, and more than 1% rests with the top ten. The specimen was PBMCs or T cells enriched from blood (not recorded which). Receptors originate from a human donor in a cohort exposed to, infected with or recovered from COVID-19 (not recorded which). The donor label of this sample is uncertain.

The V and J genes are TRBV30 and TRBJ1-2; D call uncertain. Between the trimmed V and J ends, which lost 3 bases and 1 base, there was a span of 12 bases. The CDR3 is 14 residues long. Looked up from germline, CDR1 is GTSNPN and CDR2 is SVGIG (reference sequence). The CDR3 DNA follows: TGTGCCTGGAGCCGAGACACAATTAACTATGGCTACACCTTC. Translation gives CAWSRDTINYGYTF.

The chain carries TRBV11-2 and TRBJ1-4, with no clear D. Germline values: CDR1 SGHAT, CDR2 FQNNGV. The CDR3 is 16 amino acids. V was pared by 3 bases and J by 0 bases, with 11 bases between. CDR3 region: CASSLAGLPTNEKLFF. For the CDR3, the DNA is TGTGCCAGCAGCTTGGCAGGATTGCCAACTAATGAAAAACTGTTTTTT. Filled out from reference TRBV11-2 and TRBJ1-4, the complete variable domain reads EAGVAQSPRYKIIEKRQSVAFWCNPISGHATLYWYQQILGQGPKLLIQFQNNGVVDDSQLPKDRFSAERLKGVDSTLKIQPAKLEDSAVYLCASSLAGLPTNEKLFFGSGTQLSVL.

In DNA, the CDR3 is TGTGCCATCCATCCTCTAGACGGTGGGGCCAACGTCCTGACTTTC. Its protein product is CAIHPLDGGANVLTF. This sequence joins TRBV6-5 and TRBJ2-6; D gene ambiguous. Germline CDR1 is MNHEY and CDR2 is SVGAGI. This CDR3 is 15 amino acids long. Trimming stripped 10 bases from V and 3 bases from J, with 16 bases between.

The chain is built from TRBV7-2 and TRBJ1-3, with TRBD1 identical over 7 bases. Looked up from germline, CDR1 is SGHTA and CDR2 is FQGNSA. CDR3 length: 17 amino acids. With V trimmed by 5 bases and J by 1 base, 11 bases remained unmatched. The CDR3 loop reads CASSRNIKGASGNTIYF. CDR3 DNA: TGTGCCAGCAGCCGTAATATAAAGGGGGCATCTGGAAACACCATATATTTT.

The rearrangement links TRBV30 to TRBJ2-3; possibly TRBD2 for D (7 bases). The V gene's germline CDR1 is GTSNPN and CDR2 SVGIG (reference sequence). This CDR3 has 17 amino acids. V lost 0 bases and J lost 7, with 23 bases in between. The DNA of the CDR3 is TGTGCCTGGAGTGTACGGATCGGGGGGCCCGACCCTCATACGCAGTATTTT. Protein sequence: CAWSVRIGGPDPHTQYF. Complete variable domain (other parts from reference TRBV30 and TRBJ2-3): SQTIHQWPATLVQPVGSPLSLECTVEGTSNPNLYWYRQAAGRGLQLLFYSVGIGQISSEVPQNLSASRPQDRQFILSSKKLLLSDSGFYLCAWSVRIGGPDPHTQYFGPGTRLTVL.

CDR3 in DNA: TGCGCCAGCAGCTTAACTGCAACTAATGAAAAACTGTTTTTT. This translates into CASSLTATNEKLFF. The V and J genes are TRBV5-1 and TRBJ1-4; D gene unclear. Trimming took 2 bases from V and 0 from J, leaving 5 bases between them. This CDR3 has 14 amino acids. CDR1 SGHRS and CDR2 YFSETQ come from the germline V gene.

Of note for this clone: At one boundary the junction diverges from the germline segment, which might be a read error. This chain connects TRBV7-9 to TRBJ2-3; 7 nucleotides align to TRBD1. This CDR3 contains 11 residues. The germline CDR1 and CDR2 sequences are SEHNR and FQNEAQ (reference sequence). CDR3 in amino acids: CASSFGTERDF. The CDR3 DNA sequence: TGTGCCAGCAGCTTCGGGACAGAGCGAGATTTT. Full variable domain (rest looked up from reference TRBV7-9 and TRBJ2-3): DTGVSQNPRHKITKRGQNVTFRCDPISEHNRLYWYRQTLGQGPEFLTYFQNEAQLEKSRLLSDRFSAERPKGSFSTLEIQRTEQGDSAMYLCASSFGTERDFGPGTRLTVL.

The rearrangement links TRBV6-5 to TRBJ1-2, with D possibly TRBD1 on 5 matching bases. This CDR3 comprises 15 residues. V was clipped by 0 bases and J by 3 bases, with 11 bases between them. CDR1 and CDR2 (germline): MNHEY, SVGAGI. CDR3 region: CASSYSEGSDYGYTF. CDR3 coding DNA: TGTGCCAGCAGTTACTCGGAGGGGTCGGACTATGGCTACACCTTC.

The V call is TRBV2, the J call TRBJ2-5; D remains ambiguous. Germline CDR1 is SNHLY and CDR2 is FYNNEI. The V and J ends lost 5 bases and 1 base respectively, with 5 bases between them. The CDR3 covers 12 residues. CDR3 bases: TGTGCCAGCAGTAGCCTCCAAGAGACCCAGTACTTC. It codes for CASSSLQETQYF.

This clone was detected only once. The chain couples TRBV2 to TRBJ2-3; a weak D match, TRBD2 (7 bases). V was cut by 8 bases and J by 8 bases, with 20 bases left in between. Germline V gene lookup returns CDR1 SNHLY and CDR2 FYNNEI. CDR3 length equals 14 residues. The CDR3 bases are TGTGCCAGCGGAGGGGGGGCGGTGAGCATTACGCAGTATTTT. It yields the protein CASGGGAVSITQYF.

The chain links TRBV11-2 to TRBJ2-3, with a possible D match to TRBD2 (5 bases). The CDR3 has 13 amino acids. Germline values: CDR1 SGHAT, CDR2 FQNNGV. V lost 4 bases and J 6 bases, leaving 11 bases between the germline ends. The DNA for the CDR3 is TGTGCCAGCAGCTCCGCGGGCTCGGATACGCAGTATTTT. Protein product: CASSSAGSDTQYF. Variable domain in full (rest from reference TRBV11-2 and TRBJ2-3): EAGVAQSPRYKIIEKRQSVAFWCNPISGHATLYWYQQILGQGPKLLIQFQNNGVVDDSQLPKDRFSAERLKGVDSTLKIQPAKLEDSAVYLCASSSAGSDTQYFGPGTRLTVL.

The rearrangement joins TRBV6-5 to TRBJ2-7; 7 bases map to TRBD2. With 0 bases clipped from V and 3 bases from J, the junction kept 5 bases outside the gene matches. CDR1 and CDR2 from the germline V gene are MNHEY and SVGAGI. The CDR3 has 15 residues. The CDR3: CASSYSWRGSYEQYF. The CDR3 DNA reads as TGTGCCAGCAGTTACTCTTGGCGGGGGAGCTACGAGCAGTACTTC.

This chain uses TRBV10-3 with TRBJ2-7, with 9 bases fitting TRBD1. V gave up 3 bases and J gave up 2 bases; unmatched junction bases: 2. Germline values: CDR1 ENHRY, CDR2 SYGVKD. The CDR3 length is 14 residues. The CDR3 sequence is CAISEGTGTYEQYF. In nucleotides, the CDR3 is TGTGCCATCAGTGAAGGGACAGGGACCTACGAGCAGTACTTC.

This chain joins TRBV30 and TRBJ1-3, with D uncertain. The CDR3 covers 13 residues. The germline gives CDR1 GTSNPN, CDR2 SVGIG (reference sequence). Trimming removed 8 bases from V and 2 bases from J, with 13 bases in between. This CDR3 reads CASSWVAGNTIYF. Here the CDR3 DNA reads TGTGCCAGTAGCTGGGTCGCTGGAAACACCATATATTTT.

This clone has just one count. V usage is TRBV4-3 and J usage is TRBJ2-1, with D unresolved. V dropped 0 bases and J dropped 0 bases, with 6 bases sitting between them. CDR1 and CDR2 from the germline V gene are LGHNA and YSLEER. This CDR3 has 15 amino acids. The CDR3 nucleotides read TGCGCCAGCAGCCAAGATCACAGCTCCTACAATGAGCAGTTCTTC. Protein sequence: CASSQDHSSYNEQFF.

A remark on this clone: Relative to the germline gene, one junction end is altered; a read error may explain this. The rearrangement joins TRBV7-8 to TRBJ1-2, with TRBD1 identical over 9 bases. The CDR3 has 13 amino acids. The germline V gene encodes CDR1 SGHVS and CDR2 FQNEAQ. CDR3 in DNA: TGTGCCAGCAGCTTAGAAACAGGGGGCGGCTGCACCTTC. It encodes CASSLETGGGCTF.

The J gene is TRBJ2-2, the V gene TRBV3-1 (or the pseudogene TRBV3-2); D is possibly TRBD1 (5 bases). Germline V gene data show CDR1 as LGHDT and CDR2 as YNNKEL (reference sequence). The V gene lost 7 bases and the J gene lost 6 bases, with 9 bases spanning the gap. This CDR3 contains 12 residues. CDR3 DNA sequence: TGTGCCAGCAAGGGGTTACCCGGGGAGCTGTTTTTT. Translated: CASKGLPGELFF.

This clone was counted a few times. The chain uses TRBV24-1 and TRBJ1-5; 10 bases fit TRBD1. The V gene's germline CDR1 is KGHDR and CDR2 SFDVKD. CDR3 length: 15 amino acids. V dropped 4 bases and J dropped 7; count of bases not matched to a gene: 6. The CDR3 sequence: CATSEPGQGWQPQHF. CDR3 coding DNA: TGTGCCACCAGTGAACCGGGACAGGGGTGGCAGCCCCAGCATTTT.

CDR3 residues: CASSEESGVDSPLHF. In DNA, the CDR3 is TGTGCCAGCAGTGAAGAAAGCGGAGTGGATTCACCCCTCCACTTT. This chain links TRBV2 with TRBJ1-6; no firm D call. Trimming shortened V by 1 base and J by 8 bases, and 12 bases separated the two germline ends. The CDR3 runs to 15 residues. The germline CDR1 and CDR2 sequences are SNHLY and FYNNEI.

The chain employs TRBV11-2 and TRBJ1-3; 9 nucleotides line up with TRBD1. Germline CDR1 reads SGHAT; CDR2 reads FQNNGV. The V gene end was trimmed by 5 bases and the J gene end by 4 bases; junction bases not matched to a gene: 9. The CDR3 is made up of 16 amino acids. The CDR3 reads CASSLIQGARGNTIYF. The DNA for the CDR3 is TGTGCCAGCAGCCTTATACAGGGGGCGAGGGGAAACACCATATATTTT. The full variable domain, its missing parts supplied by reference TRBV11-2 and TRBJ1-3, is EAGVAQSPRYKIIEKRQSVAFWCNPISGHATLYWYQQILGQGPKLLIQFQNNGVVDDSQLPKDRFSAERLKGVDSTLKIQPAKLEDSAVYLCASSLIQGARGNTIYFGEGSWLTVV.

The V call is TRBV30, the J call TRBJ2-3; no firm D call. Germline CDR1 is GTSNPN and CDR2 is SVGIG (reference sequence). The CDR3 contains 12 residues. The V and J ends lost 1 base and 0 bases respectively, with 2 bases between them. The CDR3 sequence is CAWSASTDTQYF. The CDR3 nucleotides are TGTGCCTGGAGTGCTAGCACAGATACGCAGTATTTT.